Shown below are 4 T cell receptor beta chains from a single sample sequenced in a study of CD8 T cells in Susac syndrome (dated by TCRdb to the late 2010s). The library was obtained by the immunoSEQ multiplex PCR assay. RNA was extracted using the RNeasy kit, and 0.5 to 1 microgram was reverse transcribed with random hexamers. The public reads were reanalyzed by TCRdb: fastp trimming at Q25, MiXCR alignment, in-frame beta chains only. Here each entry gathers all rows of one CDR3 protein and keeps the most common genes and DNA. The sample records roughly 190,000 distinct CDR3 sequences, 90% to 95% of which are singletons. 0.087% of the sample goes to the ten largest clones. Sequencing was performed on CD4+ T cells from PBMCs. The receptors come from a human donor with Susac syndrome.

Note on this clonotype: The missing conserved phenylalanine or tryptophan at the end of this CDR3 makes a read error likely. CDR3 residues: CASSVKEGGYGYTS. DNA of the CDR3: TGTGCCAGCAGCGTAAAGGAGGGAGGCTATGGCTACACCTCC. V gene TRBV9 combines with J gene TRBJ1-2; no clear D. CDR3 length equals 14 residues. V was clipped by 1 base and J by 4 bases, with 11 bases between them. Germline CDR1 is SGDLS and CDR2 is YYNGEE.

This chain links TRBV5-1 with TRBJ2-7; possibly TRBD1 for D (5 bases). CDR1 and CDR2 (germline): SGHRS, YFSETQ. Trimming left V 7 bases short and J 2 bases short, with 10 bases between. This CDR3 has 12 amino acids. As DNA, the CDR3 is TGCGCCAGCCAGGGCAGCCCCTACGAGCAGTACTTC. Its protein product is CASQGSPYEQYF.

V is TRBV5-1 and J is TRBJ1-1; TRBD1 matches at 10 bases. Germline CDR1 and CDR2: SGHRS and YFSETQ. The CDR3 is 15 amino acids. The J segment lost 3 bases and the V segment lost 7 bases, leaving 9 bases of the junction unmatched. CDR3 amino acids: CASRDRGPSDTEAFF. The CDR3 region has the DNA TGCGCCAGCCGGGACAGGGGTCCGTCGGACACTGAAGCTTTCTTT. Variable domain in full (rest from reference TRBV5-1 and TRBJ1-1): KAGVTQTPRYLIKTRGQQVTLSCSPISGHRSVSWYQQTPGQGLQFLFEYFSETQRNKGNFPGRFSGRQFSNSRSEMNVSTLELGDSALYLCASRDRGPSDTEAFFGQGTRLTVV.

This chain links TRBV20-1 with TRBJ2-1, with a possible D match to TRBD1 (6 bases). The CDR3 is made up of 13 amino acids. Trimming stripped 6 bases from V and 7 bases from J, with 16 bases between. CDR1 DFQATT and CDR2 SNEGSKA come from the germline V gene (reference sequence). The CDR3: CSADGQSLNEQFF. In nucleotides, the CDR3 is TGCAGTGCGGACGGACAGTCGTTAAATGAGCAGTTCTTC.